This TCR beta chain was captured by sequencing in a study of T cells in Graves' hyperthyroidism and ophthalmopathy. In regard to this clonotype: Its specificity is unknown. Being one base from a much bigger clone, this may be a read error.

The CDR3 length is 13 residues. Trimming took 6 bases from V and 4 from J, leaving 12 bases between them. General study points: Among clonotypes expanded in thyroid above 0.001, most were also found in blood. Ophthalmopathy was model-predicted a median approximately six months pre-onset.

Amplification of TCR beta CDR3 regions used RNA as the template. Initially, a first-round RT-PCR of the TCR CDR3 employed the HTBI primer set. One entry per CDR3 protein results from TCRdb running MiXCR on the multiplex PCR reads. The sample gives fewer than 400,000 distinct CDR3 sequences, approximately 15% of which show up once; around 34% is in the top ten. This sequence originates from a man aged 25 to 40 with Graves' hyperthyroidism. The sequenced sample was blood. The rearrangement joins TRBV12-3 or TRBV12-4 to TRBJ1-2, with D possibly TRBD1 on 6 matching bases. CDR3 DNA: TGTGCCAGCAGGTCGCAAGGGGGCTATGGCTACACCTTC. Translation gives CASRSQGGYGYTF.